These 10 T cell receptor beta chains were sequenced from one sample in a study of cytomegalovirus exposure and HLA in healthy donors. TCRdb keeps only in-frame clones here, not all; method: immunoSEQ multiplex PCR. Of 55,000 to 70,000 clones in the sample, roughly 90% are singletons; the top ten hold over 2%. Sequenced: PBMCs. The source is a woman under 40 in good health and CMV-seronegative.

This clone has just one count. The rearrangement uses TRBV9 and TRBJ2-7; the match to TRBD2 covers 9 bases. The CDR3 length is 15 residues. Germline V lookup: CDR1 SGDLS, CDR2 YYNGEE. V dropped 5 bases and J dropped 3; count of bases not matched to a gene: 9. The CDR3 region has the DNA TGTGCCAGCAGAGCGCCGGCTAGCGGGATCTACGAGCAGTACTTC. Translation gives CASRAPASGIYEQYF.

The chain has TRBV5-4 and TRBJ1-4; the match to TRBD1 covers 7 bases. Germline CDR1 and CDR2: SGHNT and YYREEE (reference sequence). The junction had 1 base not matched to a gene; V was cut back by 4 bases and J by 1 base. The CDR3 contains 14 residues. The CDR3 sequence: CASSRQGTNEKLFF. The CDR3 nucleotides are TGTGCCAGCAGCAGACAGGGAACTAATGAAAAACTGTTTTTT.

This chain links TRBV12-5 with TRBJ2-1; 9 nucleotides match TRBD2. Germline V gives CDR1 LGHNT, CDR2 FRNRAP. The CDR3 is 16 amino acids. J was trimmed by 9 bases and V by 4 bases; bases with no gene match: 13. The CDR3 region is CASGSLPGGRAGEQFF. The CDR3 DNA reads TGTGCTAGTGGTTCTCTCCCGGGCGGGAGGGCAGGTGAGCAGTTCTTC.

V and J are TRBV9 and TRBJ2-1; a possible D gene is TRBD2 (6 bases). Germline CDR1 reads SGDLS; CDR2 reads YYNGEE. The length of the CDR3 is 16 residues. V was clipped by 0 bases and J by 2 bases, with 12 bases between them. Written as DNA, the CDR3 is TGTGCCAGCAGCGTAGTTGGTTCTAGCGCCTACAATGAGCAGTTCTTC. Translating it yields CASSVVGSSAYNEQFF.

The V call is TRBV10-2, the J call TRBJ2-7; 13 bases are a match to TRBD2. Germline CDR1 and CDR2: WSHSY and SAAADI. The junction had 2 bases not matched to a gene; V was cut back by 4 bases and J by 5 bases. This CDR3 has 14 amino acids. DNA for the CDR3: TGCGCCAGCAGTGCCGGGACTAGCGGGAACGAGCAGTACTTC. Its translation is CASSAGTSGNEQYF.

V gene TRBV27 combines with J gene TRBJ1-1; possibly TRBD1 for D (5 bases). The germline V gene has CDR1 MNHEY and CDR2 SMNVEV (reference sequence). Trimming cost V 0 bases and J 9 bases, with 20 bases left between them. The CDR3 runs to 16 residues. DNA for the CDR3: TGTGCCAGCAGTTTATCTGCGGGACGGAGGGAAAGACAAGCTTTCTTT. Translation: CASSLSAGRRERQAFF.

The chain links TRBV7-9 to TRBJ2-7, with a weak D call TRBD2 (5 bases). The CDR3 is made up of 15 amino acids. CDR1 is SEHNR, CDR2 FQNEAQ, per germline (reference sequence). V shed 3 bases and J shed 0 bases, with 12 bases lying between them. CDR3 bases: TGTGCCAGCAGCTTCGTCGGGAACTTCTCCTACGAGCAGTACTTC. Encoded protein: CASSFVGNFSYEQYF.

The rearrangement links TRBV6-5 to TRBJ2-3; 11 bases match TRBD2. The CDR3 covers 15 residues. The germline V gene encodes CDR1 MNHEY and CDR2 SVGAGI. Germline trimming cut 6 bases from V and 6 bases from J; bases unmatched to any gene: 8. CDR3 DNA: TGTGCCAGCAGCCCTACTAGCGGGAGTTGGGATACGCAGTATTTT. Translating it yields CASSPTSGSWDTQYF.

The J gene is TRBJ2-2, the V gene TRBV7-2; 11 nucleotides agree with TRBD2. This CDR3 has 16 residues. The V segment lost 3 bases and the J segment 7 bases; nucleotides outside the gene matches: 7. Germline assignment: CDR1 SGHTA and CDR2 FQGNSA. The CDR3 here is CASSFSGRAGSGELFF. The CDR3 nucleotides read TGTGCCAGCAGCTTTAGCGGGAGGGCAGGGAGCGGGGAGCTGTTTTTT. The entire variable domain, with the rest obtained from reference TRBV7-2 and TRBJ2-2, is as follows: GAGVSQSPSNKVTEKGKDVELRCDPISGHTALYWYRQSLGQGLEFLIYFQGNSAPDKSGLPSDRFSAERTGGSVSTLTIQRTQQEDSAVYLCASSFSGRAGSGELFFGEGSRLTVL.

The V gene is TRBV5-1, the J gene TRBJ2-7; D might be TRBD2 (5 bases). Per the germline V gene, CDR1 is SGHRS and CDR2 is YFSETQ. Trimming removed 6 bases at V and 9 bases at J, with 25 bases between. This CDR3 is 15 amino acids long. CDR3 DNA sequence: TGCGCCAGCACCTTCTTCTCGGACTCAACGACGGGGCAGTACTTC. Translating it yields CASTFFSDSTTGQYF.